This record concerns one T cell receptor (beta chain) sequence. The antigen it binds to is not known. No clone much larger than this one lies a single base away; base qualities are absent. Focal radiation therapy combined with CTLA-4 blockade (ipilimumab) was tested in patients with chemo-refractory metastatic non-small-cell lung cancer. These data originate in a study of radiotherapy plus CTLA-4 blockade in lung cancer (dated by TCRdb to the late 2010s). Turning to the overall study: Objective responses were observed in more than 15% of enrolled patients, and disease control was achieved in 31%. The study at large found these results: After treatment with radiotherapy and ipilimumab, TCR clones that originated in tumors expanded in peripheral blood. The strongest predictors of response were reported to be early dynamic shifts in blood T cell clones along with a rise in serum interferon-beta following radiation.

Library preparation employed the immunoSEQ multiplex PCR assay. In its TCRdb copy, this immuneACCESS table keeps in-frame sequences only and misses some clones. Where compared with another copy, unresolved V genes explain less than half of these, and the others have no known cause. The sample table contains tens of thousands of clones; only one count was recorded for 79% of them. The ten largest make up about a sixth of the sample. This TCR came from a human donor with non-small cell lung cancer that progressed on radiotherapy plus ipilimumab. The material sequenced was peripheral blood, taken from a patient treated with radiotherapy plus ipilimumab.

The CDR3 loop reads CASSYSPQYEQYF. Read as DNA, the sequence is TGTGCCAGCAGTTACTCACCCCAATACGAGCAGTACTTC. The chain employs TRBV6-6 and TRBJ2-7, with the D gene not clear enough to name. The germline V gene (reference sequence) yields MNHNY for CDR1 and SVGAGI for CDR2. V drops 0 bases and J drops 4 bases, leaving 7 bases in between. Inclusive of the bounding cysteine and phenylalanine, the CDR3 is 13 residues long. The CDR3 DNA has 39 bases and is translated from base 1.